These T cell receptor beta chains were read from a single sample in a study of blood T cell repertoires in COVID-19. The data were produced by immunoSEQ multiplex PCR, yet TCRdb's version contains in-frame clones alone and is incomplete. The data show 60,000 to 75,000 clones, approximately 85% seen once. Sequencing used peripheral blood. These TCRs come from a woman over 75 with active or convalescent COVID-19. Each CDR3 is given with its conserved first and last residue. The D gene is left open where the match is weak. Not every row has a clone size; where given, it reads once, few, many or a size class.

V gene	D gene	J gene	clone size	CDR3 protein	CDR3 DNA
TRBV30	.	TRBJ2-1	.	CAWSVLGGGVYEQFF	TGTGCCTGGAGTGTACTGGGGGGGGGCGTGTATGAGCAGTTCTTC
TRBV7-9	.	TRBJ1-2	.	CASSLSVNYGYTF	TGTGCCAGCAGCTTATCTGTTAACTATGGCTACACCTTC
TRBV9	.	TRBJ2-3	.	CASSVGSGPPTDTQYF	TGTGCCAGCAGCGTAGGCAGCGGGCCACCCACAGATACGCAGTATTTT
TRBV9	.	TRBJ1-6	.	CASSVRGLSYNSPLHF	TGTGCCAGCAGCGTTCGTGGGCTCTCCTATAATTCACCCCTCCACTTT
TRBV7-9	TRBD1	TRBJ2-3	.	CASSKGDRESDTQYF	TGTGCCAGCAGCAAGGGGGACAGGGAGTCAGATACGCAGTATTTT
TRBV30	TRBD1	TRBJ1-5	.	CASKRDRRNQPQHF	TGTGCCTCGAAGCGGGACAGGCGAAATCAGCCCCAGCATTTT
TRBV7-3	TRBD2	TRBJ2-3	.	CASSLLAGGGADTQYF	TGTGCCAGCAGCTTGCTAGCGGGGGGCGGTGCAGATACGCAGTATTTT
TRBV2	.	TRBJ2-5	.	CASSEEGRRETQYF	TGTGCCAGCAGTGAAGAAGGTCGCAGGGAGACCCAGTACTTC
TRBV9	TRBD1	TRBJ2-7	.	CASSPAGTGKSEQYF	TGTGCCAGCAGCCCCGCCGGGACAGGGAAAAGCGAGCAGTACTTC
TRBV6-2/TRBV6-3	.	TRBJ2-7	.	CASSYGLLAGAYEQYF	TGTGCCAGCAGTTATGGGCTCCTGGCTGGCGCCTACGAGCAGTACTTC
TRBV5-1	.	TRBJ1-5	.	CASSPSGGDNQPQHF	TGCGCCAGCAGCCCATCCGGGGGGGACAATCAGCCCCAGCATTTT
TRBV6-5	TRBD2	TRBJ2-2	.	CASSYLAGEIGELFF	TGTGCCAGCAGTTACTTAGCGGGGGAAATCGGGGAGCTGTTTTTT
TRBV28	TRBD2	TRBJ2-1	.	CASNLAGGYNEQFF	TGTGCCAGCAACCTAGCGGGGGGGTACAATGAGCAGTTCTTC
TRBV4-3	TRBD2	TRBJ2-1	.	CASSQAGGASYNEQFF	TGCGCCAGCAGCCAAGCGGGGGGGGCCTCCTACAATGAGCAGTTCTTC
TRBV6-2/TRBV6-3	TRBD2	TRBJ2-5	.	CASSSGLAGFEETQYF	TGTGCCAGCAGTTCGGGACTAGCGGGGTTCGAGGAGACCCAGTACTTC
TRBV4-1	.	TRBJ1-1	.	CASSHRGTEAFF	TGCGCCAGCAGCCACCGGGGAACTGAAGCTTTCTTT
TRBV18	TRBD2	TRBJ2-1	.	CASSPPTSGGADSEQFF	TGTGCCAGCTCACCACCTACTAGCGGGGGGGCCGATAGTGAGCAGTTCTTC
TRBV2	.	TRBJ1-5	.	CASSALQFNQPQHF	TGTGCCAGCAGTGCTTTACAGTTTAATCAGCCCCAGCATTTT
TRBV7-3	.	TRBJ1-6	.	CASSRDFYNSPLHF	TGTGCCAGCAGCAGGGACTTCTATAATTCACCCCTCCACTTT
TRBV9	.	TRBJ2-5	.	CASSEGQSETQYF	TGTGCCAGCAGCGAGGGACAATCAGAGACCCAGTACTTC
TRBV5-4	.	TRBJ1-6	.	CASSLGQIWSSYNSPLHF	TGTGCCAGCAGCTTGGGACAGATTTGGAGCTCCTATAATTCACCCCTCCACTTT
TRBV3-1/TRBV3-2	.	TRBJ1-5	once	CASSPGGGRPQHF	TGTGCCAGCAGTCCGGGGGGGGGAAGGCCCCAGCATTTT
TRBV12-5	TRBD1	TRBJ1-3	.	CASGLGQGAFSGNTIYF	TGTGCTAGTGGTTTGGGACAGGGGGCATTCTCTGGAAACACCATATATTTT
TRBV19	TRBD1	TRBJ2-2	.	CASTWGGQGFSSTGELFF	TGTGCCAGCACCTGGGGGGGACAGGGATTTTCATCCACCGGGGAGCTGTTTTTT
TRBV5-4	TRBD2	TRBJ2-2	once	CASSSLAGGGTGELFF	TGTGCCAGCAGCTCTCTAGCGGGGGGGGGCACCGGGGAGCTGTTTTTT
TRBV6-2/TRBV6-3	TRBD1	TRBJ1-1	.	CASSHRLGGAGDTEAFF	TGTGCCAGCAGTCATCGACTAGGGGGCGCTGGGGACACTGAAGCTTTCTTT
TRBV5-5	TRBD2	TRBJ2-7	.	CASSLYGTSGDKGRNERYF	TGTGCCAGCAGCTTGTACGGGACTAGCGGGGATAAAGGAAGAAACGAGCGGTACTTC
TRBV7-9	.	TRBJ1-6	few	CASSLGRPERNSPLHF	TGTGCCAGCAGCTTAGGGAGGCCAGAACGGAATTCACCCCTCCACTTT
TRBV7-2	TRBD2	TRBJ2-7	.	CASSLSYGGAASYEQYF	TGTGCCAGCAGCTTATCATACGGGGGGGCAGCGTCCTACGAGCAGTACTTC
TRBV10-1	TRBD1	TRBJ2-1	.	CASSEAGQGSTVEQFF	TGCGCCAGCAGTGAGGCGGGACAGGGGTCGACGGTTGAGCAGTTCTTC
TRBV12-5	.	TRBJ2-1	.	CASGLTNRVPISYNEQFF	TGTGCTAGTGGTTTGACTAACCGGGTGCCCATCTCCTACAATGAGCAGTTCTTC
TRBV7-9	TRBD2	TRBJ2-1	.	CASSSGLAGGFYNEQFF	TGTGCCAGCAGCTCCGGACTAGCGGGGGGCTTTTACAATGAGCAGTTCTTC
TRBV7-2	.	TRBJ1-5	.	CASSFPYQPQHF	TGTGCCAGCAGCTTTCCTTATCAGCCCCAGCATTTT
TRBV19	TRBD2	TRBJ2-4	.	CASSGGVAKNIQYF	TGTGCCAGTAGCGGGGGGGTAGCCAAAAACATTCAGTACTTC
TRBV12-3/TRBV12-4	.	TRBJ1-6	few	CASSLIKNSPLHF	TGTGCCAGCAGTCTAATCAAGAATTCACCCCTCCACTTT
TRBV19	.	TRBJ2-7	.	CASRGAGVPIYEQYF	TGTGCCAGTAGGGGAGCAGGGGTTCCCATCTACGAGCAGTACTTC
TRBV11-2	.	TRBJ1-1	.	CASTPRQAMNTEAFF	TGTGCCAGCACCCCCCGACAGGCTATGAACACTGAAGCTTTCTTT
TRBV19	TRBD1	TRBJ1-2	.	CASSIGDRGRGYTF	TGTGCCAGTAGTATAGGGGACAGGGGGCGCGGCTACACCTTC
TRBV3-1/TRBV3-2	.	TRBJ1-3	.	CASTPGTGVGNTIYF	TGTGCCAGCACCCCAGGTACAGGTGTTGGAAACACCATATATTTT
TRBV7-7	.	TRBJ2-3	.	CASSPNRVSDTQYF	TGTGCTAGCAGCCCAAACAGGGTATCAGATACGCAGTATTTT
TRBV7-2	TRBD2	TRBJ2-4	once	CASSASSAGGEGRNIQYF	TGTGCCAGCAGCGCCTCTTCAGCGGGGGGCGAGGGGAGAAACATTCAGTACTTC
TRBV18	.	TRBJ2-1	.	CASSPRTLGEFPPSVLNEQFF	TGTGCCAGCTCACCTAGAACCCTCGGGGAGTTCCCGCCCTCAGTTCTCAATGAGCAGTTCTTC
TRBV7-2	TRBD1	TRBJ2-5	.	CASSSPGQIQETQYF	TGTGCCAGCAGCTCTCCGGGACAGATACAAGAGACCCAGTACTTC
TRBV24-1	TRBD1	TRBJ2-3	.	CATSEPGQVSTDTQYF	TGTGCCACCAGTGAACCCGGACAGGTTAGCACAGATACGCAGTATTTT
TRBV9	.	TRBJ2-1	.	CASSALGSSYNEQFF	TGTGCCAGCAGCGCCCTTGGGAGCTCCTACAATGAGCAGTTCTTC
TRBV2	.	TRBJ2-4	.	CASSVIDENIQYF	TGTGCCAGCAGTGTTATAGATGAAAACATTCAGTACTTC
TRBV7-8	TRBD1	TRBJ2-7	.	CASSSPKGQFQSYEQYF	TGTGCCAGCAGCTCACCTAAGGGACAGTTCCAGTCCTACGAGCAGTACTTC
TRBV15	.	TRBJ1-5	once	CATSRVELQPQHF	TGTGCCACCAGCAGAGTAGAGCTACAGCCCCAGCATTTT